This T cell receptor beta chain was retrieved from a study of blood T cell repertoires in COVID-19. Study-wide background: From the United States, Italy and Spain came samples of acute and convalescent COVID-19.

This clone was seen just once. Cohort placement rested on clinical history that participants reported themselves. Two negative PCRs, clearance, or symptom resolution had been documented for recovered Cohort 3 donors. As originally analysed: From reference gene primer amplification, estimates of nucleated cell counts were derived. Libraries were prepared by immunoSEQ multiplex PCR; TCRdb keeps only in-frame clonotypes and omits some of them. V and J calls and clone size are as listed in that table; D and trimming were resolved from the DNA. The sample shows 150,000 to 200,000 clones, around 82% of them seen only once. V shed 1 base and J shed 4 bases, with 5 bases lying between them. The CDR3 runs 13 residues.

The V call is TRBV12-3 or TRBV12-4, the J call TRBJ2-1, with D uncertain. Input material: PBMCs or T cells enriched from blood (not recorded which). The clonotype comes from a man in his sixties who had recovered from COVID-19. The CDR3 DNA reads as TGTGCCAGCAGTTTAGTCGAGTACAATGAGCAGTTCTTC. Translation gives CASSLVEYNEQFF.